The following is a T cell receptor (beta chain) sequence with its context. Its antigen remains unidentified. Germline CDR1 DFQATT, CDR2 SNEGSKA (reference sequence). The ends were cut back, 1 base at V and 9 bases at J, with 18 bases in the middle. There are 14 residues in the CDR3. The hyperthyroidism was newly diagnosed and had lasted under 2 months; the patients were aged 18 to 65. RNA transcripts were the template for amplifying TCR beta CDR3 regions. TCR CDR3 underwent first-round RT-PCR with the HTBI primer set. TCRdb passed the multiplex PCR reads through MiXCR, listing each CDR3 protein once. The table has approximately 520,000 distinct CDR3 sequences, under 25% seen once. This sample is part of a study of T cells in Graves' hyperthyroidism and ophthalmopathy. Study-wide results and limits: Also found in blood were most expanded thyroid clonotypes above 0.001.

The rearrangement links TRBV20-1 to TRBJ2-5; TRBD1 is a possible D gene (6 bases). The receptor was derived from a man between 18 and 35 years old with Graves' hyperthyroidism. Input material: blood. The CDR3 DNA reads TGCAGTGCTAGAGGACAGGCGATAATAAAGGCCCAGTACTTC. It is translated as CSARGQAIIKAQYF.